These T cell receptor beta chains were read from a single sample in a study of blood T cell repertoires in COVID-19. TCRdb's copy holds only in-frame clones and misses some; the assay was immunoSEQ multiplex PCR. The table records about 100,000 clones, approximately 86% of them present only once. Material: peripheral blood. The receptors were gathered from a man aged 50-59 years with active or convalescent COVID-19. CDR3s leave out the opening cysteine and the closing phenylalanine or tryptophan. Each record gives: J gene, CDR3 length, V gene, CDR3 protein.

J gene: TRBJ2-6
CDR3 length: 14
V gene: TRBV6-6
CDR3 protein: ASSSGQYSGANVLT

J gene: TRBJ2-7
CDR3 length: 14
V gene: TRBV14
CDR3 protein: ASSQPRTGRSGEQY

J gene: TRBJ2-1
CDR3 length: 13
V gene: TRBV5-4
CDR3 protein: ASTRGLAGQNEQF

J gene: TRBJ1-5
CDR3 length: 12
V gene: TRBV3-1/TRBV3-2
CDR3 protein: ASSHGQQGQPQH

J gene: TRBJ2-3
CDR3 length: 13
V gene: TRBV7-9
CDR3 protein: ASLLVGRAIDTQY

J gene: TRBJ1-2
CDR3 length: 13
V gene: TRBV9
CDR3 protein: ASSVAEPAVHGYT

J gene: TRBJ1-3
CDR3 length: 11
V gene: TRBV3-1/TRBV3-2
CDR3 protein: ASSLNRGNTIY

J gene: TRBJ1-5
CDR3 length: 14
V gene: TRBV2
CDR3 protein: ASGTGRHGVIQPQH

J gene: TRBJ2-7
CDR3 length: 10
V gene: TRBV12-3/TRBV12-4
CDR3 protein: ASSKVRGEQY

J gene: TRBJ2-2
CDR3 length: 12
V gene: TRBV27
CDR3 protein: ASSLSTSTGELF

J gene: TRBJ2-1
CDR3 length: 14
V gene: TRBV9
CDR3 protein: ASSPGLLRSYNEQF

J gene: TRBJ2-7
CDR3 length: 13
V gene: TRBV25-1
CDR3 protein: ASSASGLRTYEQY

J gene: TRBJ1-2
CDR3 length: 14
V gene: TRBV4-1
CDR3 protein: ASSHSYYRDWNGYT

J gene: TRBJ1-2
CDR3 length: 10
V gene: TRBV24-1
CDR3 protein: ATSRQGYGYT

J gene: TRBJ1-1
CDR3 length: 12
V gene: TRBV5-1
CDR3 protein: ASSLAPENTEAF

J gene: TRBJ2-1
CDR3 length: 14
V gene: TRBV19
CDR3 protein: ASSLVSGTSYNEQF